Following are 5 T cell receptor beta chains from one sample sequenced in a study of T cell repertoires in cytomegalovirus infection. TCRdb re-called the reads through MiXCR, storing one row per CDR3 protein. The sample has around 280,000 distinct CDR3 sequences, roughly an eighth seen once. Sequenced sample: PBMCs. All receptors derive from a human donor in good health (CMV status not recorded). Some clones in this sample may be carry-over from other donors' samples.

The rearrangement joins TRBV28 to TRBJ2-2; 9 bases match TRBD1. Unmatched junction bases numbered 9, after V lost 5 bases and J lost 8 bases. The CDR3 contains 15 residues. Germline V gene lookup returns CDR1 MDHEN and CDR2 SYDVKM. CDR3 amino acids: CASSPGTGLMGELFF. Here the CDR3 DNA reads TGTGCCAGCAGTCCCGGGACAGGGCTCATGGGGGAGCTGTTTTTT.

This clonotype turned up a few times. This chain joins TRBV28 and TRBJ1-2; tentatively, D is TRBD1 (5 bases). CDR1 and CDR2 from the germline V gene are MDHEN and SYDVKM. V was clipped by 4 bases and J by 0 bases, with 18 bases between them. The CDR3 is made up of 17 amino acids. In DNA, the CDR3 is TGTGCCAGCAGTTCTCCATGGGACCGAACCTCTAACTATGGCTACACCTTC. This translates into CASSSPWDRTSNYGYTF.

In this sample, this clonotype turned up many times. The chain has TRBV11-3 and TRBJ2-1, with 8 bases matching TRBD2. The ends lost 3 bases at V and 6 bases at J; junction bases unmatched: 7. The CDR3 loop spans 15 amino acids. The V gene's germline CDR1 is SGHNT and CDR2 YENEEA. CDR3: CASSFRGSGSNEQFF. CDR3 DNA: TGTGCCAGCAGCTTTCGAGGCAGCGGGAGCAATGAGCAGTTCTTC.

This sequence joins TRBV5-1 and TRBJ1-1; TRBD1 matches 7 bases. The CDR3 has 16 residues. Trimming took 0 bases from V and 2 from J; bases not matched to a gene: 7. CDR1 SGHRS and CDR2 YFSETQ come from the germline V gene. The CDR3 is CASSLDLGQINTEAFF. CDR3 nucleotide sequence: TGCGCCAGCAGCTTGGATTTGGGACAGATTAACACTGAAGCTTTCTTT.

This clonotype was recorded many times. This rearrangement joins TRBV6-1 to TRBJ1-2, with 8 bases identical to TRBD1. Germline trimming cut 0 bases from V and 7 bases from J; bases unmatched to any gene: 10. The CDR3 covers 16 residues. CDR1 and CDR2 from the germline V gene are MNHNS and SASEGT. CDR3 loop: CASSEALDRVFGGYTF. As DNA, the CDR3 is TGTGCCAGCAGTGAAGCATTGGACAGGGTTTTTGGTGGCTACACCTTC.